The next 21 T cell receptor beta chains were all read from a single sample in a study of blood T cell repertoires in COVID-19 (dated by TCRdb to 2019 to 2021). The library was generated by the immunoSEQ multiplex PCR assay. TCRdb mirrors the immuneACCESS table, restricted to in-frame sequences. Some clones are absent from its copies; in checked studies, under half trace to an unresolved V gene, and the reason for the others is unknown. The sample yields around 150,000 clones; roughly nine tenths were counted once. 3.5% to 4.5% of the sample belongs to the ten largest clones. The sample comprised peripheral blood. These receptors came from an older woman with active or convalescent COVID-19.

This clone appeared a few times. The chain joins TRBV19 to TRBJ1-4; 10 nucleotides agree with TRBD1. The trim removed 3 bases at V and 8 bases at J, leaving 3 bases unmatched. Germline V gene sequence: CDR1 LNHDA, CDR2 SQIVND (reference sequence). The CDR3 is 14 amino acids. The CDR3 DNA reads as TGTGCCAGTAGTATCGGACAGGGGGTGGAAAAACTGTTTTTT. Its translation: CASSIGQGVEKLFF. Combining the CDR3 with reference TRBV19 and TRBJ1-4 gives the whole variable domain DGGITQSPKYLFRKEGQNVTLSCEQNLNHDAMYWYRQDPGQGLRLIYYSQIVNDFQKGDIAEGYSVSREKKESFPLTVTSAQKNPTAFYLCASSIGQGVEKLFFGSGTQLSVL.

The chain employs TRBV6-5 and TRBJ1-6; TRBD1 matches at 7 bases. V dropped 5 bases and J dropped 9; count of bases not matched to a gene: 4. Germline V gene lookup returns CDR1 MNHEY and CDR2 SVGAGI. The CDR3 sequence is 13 residues long. The CDR3 is CASSKNRGSPLHF. In DNA, the CDR3 is TGTGCCAGCAGTAAAAACAGGGGTTCACCCCTCCACTTT.

This chain links TRBV5-6 with TRBJ2-6; TRBD1 is a possible D gene (5 bases). This CDR3 contains 17 residues. Germline V gene lookup returns CDR1 SGHDT and CDR2 YYEEEE. The ends were cut back, 2 bases at V and 0 bases at J, with 12 bases in the middle. This CDR3 is CASSLRLTVSGANVLTF. The CDR3 bases are TGTGCCAGCAGCTTAAGATTGACAGTCTCTGGGGCCAACGTCCTGACTTTC.

V usage is TRBV18 and J usage is TRBJ2-2; D perhaps matches TRBD2 (6 bases). V was clipped by 3 bases and J by 5 bases, with 16 bases between them. Germline V gives CDR1 KGHSH, CDR2 LQKENI. The CDR3 is 16 residues long. Here the CDR3 DNA reads TGTGCCAGCTCACCCCTGAGCGGTGGGGGGACCGGGGAGCTGTTTTTT. This encodes CASSPLSGGGTGELFF.

The chain has TRBV3-1 (or the pseudogene TRBV3-2) and TRBJ2-1, with 11 positions matching TRBD2. Germline assignment: CDR1 LGHDT and CDR2 YNNKEL (reference sequence). The CDR3 has 18 amino acids. With 7 bases clipped from V and 3 bases from J, the junction kept 14 bases outside the gene matches. The DNA of the CDR3 is TGTGCCAGCATGGGAGGGCTAGCGGGGGGACCTATCTACAATGAGCAGTTCTTC. Translation: CASMGGLAGGPIYNEQFF.

The chain joins TRBV18 to TRBJ1-2, with TRBD1 matching over 9 bases. The CDR3 is made up of 14 amino acids. CDR1 and CDR2 (germline): KGHSH, LQKENI. The J segment lost 8 bases and the V segment lost 3 bases, leaving 7 bases of the junction unmatched. This CDR3 reads CASSPTRDRAGYTF. In DNA form, the CDR3 reads TGTGCCAGCTCACCGACAAGGGACAGGGCGGGCTACACCTTC.

This clone was seen more than once but under ten times. The chain has TRBV20-1 and TRBJ2-7, with TRBD1 identical over 7 bases. This CDR3 has 13 amino acids. From germline, CDR1 is DFQATT and CDR2 SNEGSKA (reference sequence). Trimming took 3 bases from V and 3 from J; bases not matched to a gene: 5. The DNA of the CDR3 is TGCAGTGCTAGTGGACAGGAGTTCTACGAGCAGTACTTC. Translated: CSASGQEFYEQYF.

The rearrangement joins TRBV11-2 to TRBJ1-1, with unresolved D. Looked up from germline, CDR1 is SGHAT and CDR2 is FQNNGV. Trimming took 1 base from V and 0 from J, leaving 6 bases between them. The CDR3 consists of 14 residues. CDR3 amino acids: CASSLGRMNTEAFF. DNA for the CDR3: TGTGCCAGCAGCTTAGGGAGGATGAACACTGAAGCTTTCTTT.

The J gene is TRBJ2-3, the V gene TRBV9; 10 bases map to TRBD2. The CDR3 loop spans 19 amino acids. Trimming at V came to 0 bases and at J to 2 bases, leaving 12 bases not matched to a gene. CDR1 is SGDLS, CDR2 YYNGEE, per germline. The CDR3 DNA reads TGTGCCAGCAGCGTAGGTAGTGGTCTAGCGGGGGAGGACACAGATACGCAGTATTTT. It translates to CASSVGSGLAGEDTDTQYF. Based on the CDR3 plus reference TRBV9 and TRBJ2-3, the full variable domain is DSGVTQTPKHLITATGQRVTLRCSPRSGDLSVYWYQQSLDQGLQFLIQYYNGEERAKGNILERFSAQQFPDLHSELNLSSLELGDSALYFCASSVGSGLAGEDTDTQYFGPGTRLTVL.

This sequence joins TRBV7-6 and TRBJ2-2, with D tentatively TRBD2 (5 bases). Trimming took off 5 bases at V and 4 bases at J, with 14 bases between the two ends. Germline CDR1 and CDR2: SGHVS and FNYEAQ. The CDR3 totals 15 residues. This chain's CDR3 is CASSRSGYGTGELFF. CDR3 bases: TGTGCCAGCAGCCGCTCGGGGTACGGCACCGGGGAGCTGTTTTTT.

J is TRBJ1-1 and V is TRBV19; 8 positions agree with TRBD1. Germline V lookup: CDR1 LNHDA, CDR2 SQIVND (reference sequence). The CDR3 is made up of 14 amino acids. The V segment lost 5 bases and the J segment 7 bases; nucleotides outside the gene matches: 9. CDR3 nucleotides: TGTGCCAGTAGTTCAGGACAGGGCCTCCTTGAAGCTTTCTTT. Translation: CASSSGQGLLEAFF.

This rearrangement joins TRBV19 to TRBJ1-1; 8 nucleotides align to TRBD1. J gave up 1 base and V 6 bases, and 4 bases lay outside the gene matches. CDR3 length: 14 amino acids. Germline loops: CDR1 LNHDA, CDR2 SQIVND (reference sequence). The CDR3 sequence: CASRTGTGNTEAFF. CDR3 nucleotides: TGTGCCAGTAGAACCGGGACAGGGAACACTGAAGCTTTCTTT.

This clone turned up a few times. This chain uses TRBV29-1 with TRBJ1-1; D may be TRBD1 (6 bases). Trimming removed 6 bases from V and 5 bases from J, with 16 bases in between. This CDR3 region has 13 residues. Germline CDR1 and CDR2: SQVTM and ANQGSEA. The chain's CDR3 is CSVAGAWGTEAFF. The CDR3 nucleotides are TGCAGCGTCGCGGGGGCATGGGGGACTGAAGCTTTCTTT.

The chain has TRBV24-1 and TRBJ2-2; a weak D match, TRBD1 (6 bases). Trimming removed 3 bases from V and 1 base from J, with 14 bases in between. The CDR3 runs to 17 residues. Germline assignment: CDR1 KGHDR and CDR2 SFDVKD. The CDR3: CATSDGTPDKNTGELFF. Here the CDR3 DNA reads TGTGCCACCAGTGATGGGACACCCGATAAGAACACCGGGGAGCTGTTTTTT.

On this clone: Different DNA sequences within this sample yield the same CDR3. The chain combines TRBV7-9 with TRBJ1-4; D uncertain. The CDR3 extends over 11 amino acids. Trimming removed 6 bases from V and 7 bases from J, with 6 bases in between. Germline V gene sequence: CDR1 SEHNR, CDR2 FQNEAQ (reference sequence). CDR3 DNA: TGTGCCAGCAGTCCGGGTGAAAAACTGTTTTTT. It encodes CASSPGEKLFF.

This clone appeared once. The gene calls are TRBV6-1 and TRBJ2-7, with unresolved D. CDR1 is MNHNS, CDR2 SASEGT, per germline. V lost 1 base, J lost 7 bases, and 11 bases lay in between. The CDR3 extends over 13 amino acids. CDR3 loop: CASSEVGSREQYF. CDR3 nucleotide sequence: TGTGCCAGCAGTGAAGTGGGCAGTAGGGAGCAGTACTTC.

The chain couples TRBV18 to TRBJ1-2, with 9 positions matching TRBD1. The CDR3 has 15 residues. Per the germline V gene, CDR1 is KGHSH and CDR2 is LQKENI. Trimming took 6 bases from V and 1 from J; bases not matched to a gene: 6. This CDR3 is CASSLGQGFNYGYTF. The CDR3 DNA is TGTGCCAGCTCCCTAGGACAGGGGTTTAACTATGGCTACACCTTC.

The V call is TRBV5-6, the J call TRBJ1-4; D is uncertain. This CDR3 has 15 residues. The germline gives CDR1 SGHDT, CDR2 YYEEEE. The V and J ends lost 6 bases and 0 bases respectively, with 12 bases between them. This CDR3 is CASNKHGATNEKLFF. In DNA form, the CDR3 reads TGTGCCAGCAACAAACACGGAGCAACTAATGAAAAACTGTTTTTT.

The genes are TRBV6-6 and TRBJ2-5; tentatively, D is TRBD1 (5 bases). This CDR3 has 13 residues. V lost 3 bases to trimming and J lost 5 bases, with 10 bases between them. Looked up from germline, CDR1 is MNHNY and CDR2 is SVGAGI (reference sequence). The CDR3 loop reads CASSYEGAETQYF. DNA for the CDR3: TGTGCCAGCAGTTATGAAGGGGCCGAGACCCAGTACTTC.

The rearrangement joins TRBV4-1 to TRBJ1-3; 9 bases are shared with TRBD1. The V gene end was trimmed by 4 bases and the J gene end by 4 bases; junction bases not matched to a gene: 2. The CDR3 is made up of 14 amino acids. CDR1 and CDR2 (germline): MGHRA, YSYEKL. The CDR3 spells CASSPTGGGNTIYF. CDR3 nucleotides: TGCGCCAGCAGCCCTACAGGGGGCGGAAACACCATATATTTT.

The chain combines TRBV6-5 with TRBJ2-7; 8 bases align to TRBD2. This CDR3 is built from 15 residues. The V gene's germline CDR1 is MNHEY and CDR2 SVGAGI. Unmatched junction bases numbered 10, after V lost 4 bases and J lost 5 bases. CDR3 protein: CASSSAGGGRDEQYF. In DNA form, the CDR3 reads TGTGCCAGCAGTTCCGCCGGGGGGGGTCGAGACGAGCAGTACTTC.